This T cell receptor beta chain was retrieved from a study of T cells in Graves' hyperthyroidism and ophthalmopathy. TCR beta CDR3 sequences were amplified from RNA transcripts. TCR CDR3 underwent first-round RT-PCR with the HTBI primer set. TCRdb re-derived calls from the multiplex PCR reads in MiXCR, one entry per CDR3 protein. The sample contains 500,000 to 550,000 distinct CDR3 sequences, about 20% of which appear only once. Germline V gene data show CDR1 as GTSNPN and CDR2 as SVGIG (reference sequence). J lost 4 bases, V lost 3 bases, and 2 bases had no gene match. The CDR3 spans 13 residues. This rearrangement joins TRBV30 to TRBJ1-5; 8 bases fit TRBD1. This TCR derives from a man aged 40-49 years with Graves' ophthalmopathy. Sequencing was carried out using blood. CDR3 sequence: CAWRDRVNQPQHF. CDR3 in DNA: TGTGCCTGGAGGGACAGGGTTAATCAGCCCCAGCATTTT.